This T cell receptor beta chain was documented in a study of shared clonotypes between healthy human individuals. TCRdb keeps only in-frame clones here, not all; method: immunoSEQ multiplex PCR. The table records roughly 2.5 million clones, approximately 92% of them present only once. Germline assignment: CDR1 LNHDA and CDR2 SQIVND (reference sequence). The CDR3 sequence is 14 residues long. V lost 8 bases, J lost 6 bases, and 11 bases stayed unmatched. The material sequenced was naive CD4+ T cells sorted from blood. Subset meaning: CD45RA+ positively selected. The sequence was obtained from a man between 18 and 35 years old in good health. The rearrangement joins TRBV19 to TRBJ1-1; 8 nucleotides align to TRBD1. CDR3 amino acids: CASGHGQGNPEAFF. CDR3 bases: TGTGCCAGTGGACACGGACAGGGTAACCCTGAAGCTTTCTTT.